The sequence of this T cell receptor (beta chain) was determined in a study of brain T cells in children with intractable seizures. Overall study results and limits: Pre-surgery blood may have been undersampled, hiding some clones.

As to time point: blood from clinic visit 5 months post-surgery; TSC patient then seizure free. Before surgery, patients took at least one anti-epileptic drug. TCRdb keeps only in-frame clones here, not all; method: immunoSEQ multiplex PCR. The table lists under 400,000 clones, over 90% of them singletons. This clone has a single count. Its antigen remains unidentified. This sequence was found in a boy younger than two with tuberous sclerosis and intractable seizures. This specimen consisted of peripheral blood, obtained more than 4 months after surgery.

The CDR3 region is CASSGPGLAGDGTDTQYF. The CDR3 nucleotides are TGTGCCAGCAGTGGACCCGGGCTAGCGGGAGACGGCACAGATACGCAGTATTTT. The chain combines TRBV6-1 with TRBJ2-3, with TRBD2 matching 10 bases. J lost 1 base, V lost 4 bases, and 11 bases had no gene match. This CDR3 comprises 18 residues. Germline-derived CDR1 and CDR2 are MNHNS and SASEGT.